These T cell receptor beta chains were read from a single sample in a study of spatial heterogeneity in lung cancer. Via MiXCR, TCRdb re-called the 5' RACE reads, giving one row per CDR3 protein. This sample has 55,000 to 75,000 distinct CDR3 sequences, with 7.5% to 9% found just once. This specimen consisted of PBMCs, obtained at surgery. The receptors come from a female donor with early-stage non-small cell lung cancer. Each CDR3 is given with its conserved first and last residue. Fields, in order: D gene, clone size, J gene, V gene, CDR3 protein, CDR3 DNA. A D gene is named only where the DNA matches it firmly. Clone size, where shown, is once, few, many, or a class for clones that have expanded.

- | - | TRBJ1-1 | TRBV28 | CASREGVNTEAFF | TGTGCCAGCAGGGAGGGCGTGAACACTGAAGCTTTCTTT
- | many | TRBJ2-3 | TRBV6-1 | CASNRQGQTDTQYF | TGTGCCAGCAACCGCCAGGGGCAAACAGATACGCAGTATTTT
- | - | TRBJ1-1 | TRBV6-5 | CASSYSRVRTEAFF | TGTGCCAGCAGTTACAGCAGGGTACGCACTGAAGCTTTCTTT
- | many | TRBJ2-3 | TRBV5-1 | CASSPGGLPPDTQYF | TGCGCCAGCAGCCCCGGGGGACTCCCGCCGGATACGCAGTATTTT
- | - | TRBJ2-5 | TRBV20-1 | CSARLGWDIQETQYF | TGCAGTGCTAGATTGGGGTGGGACATCCAAGAGACCCAGTACTTC
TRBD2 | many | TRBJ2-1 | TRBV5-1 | CASSSRGGRVNEQFF | TGCGCCAGCAGCTCCCGGGGGGGACGGGTCAATGAGCAGTTCTTC
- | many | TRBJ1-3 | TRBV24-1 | CATSASSGNTIYF | TGTGCCACCAGTGCTTCCTCTGGAAACACCATATATTTT
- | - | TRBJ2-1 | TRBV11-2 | CASSLGGARDYNEQFF | TGTGCCAGCAGCTTAGGTGGCGCACGAGATTACAATGAGCAGTTCTTC
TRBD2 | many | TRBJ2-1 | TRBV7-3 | CASSISGASYNEQFF | TGTGCCAGCAGCATTAGCGGGGCCTCCTACAATGAGCAGTTCTTC
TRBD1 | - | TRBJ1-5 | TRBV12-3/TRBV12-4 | CASSRTGINQPQHF | TGTGCCAGCAGTCGGACAGGGATAAATCAGCCCCAGCATTTT
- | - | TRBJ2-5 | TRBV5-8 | CASSFQGYGETQYF | TGTGCCAGCAGCTTCCAGGGGTACGGAGAGACCCAGTACTTC
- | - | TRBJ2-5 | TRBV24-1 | CATSDRRDPGEETQYF | TGTGCCACCAGTGATCGCCGGGACCCCGGTGAAGAGACCCAGTACTTC
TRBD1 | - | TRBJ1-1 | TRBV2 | CASRAGTGGLAEAFF | TGTGCCAGCAGAGCCGGGACAGGGGGATTGGCTGAAGCTTTCTTT
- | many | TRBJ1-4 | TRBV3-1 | CASSQQGLRNEKLFF | TGTGCCAGCAGCCAGCAGGGGCTAAGAAATGAAAAACTGTTTTTT
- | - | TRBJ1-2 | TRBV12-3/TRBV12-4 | CASSRGTAYGYTF | TGTGCCAGCAGCCGCGGGACCGCATATGGCTACACCTTC
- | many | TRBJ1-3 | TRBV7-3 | CASSLLAGRAGNTIYF | TGTGCCAGCAGCTTATTGGCAGGGCGCGCTGGAAACACCATATATTTT
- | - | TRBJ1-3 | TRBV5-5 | CASSLGGTGGNTIYF | TGTGCCAGCAGCTTAGGGGGAACTGGTGGAAACACCATATATTTT
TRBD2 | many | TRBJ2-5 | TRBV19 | CASRLAGETQYF | TGTGCCAGTAGACTAGCGGGGGAGACCCAGTACTTC
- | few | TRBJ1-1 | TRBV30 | CAWTLVGLEAFF | TGTGCCTGGACCCTGGTGGGGCTAGAAGCTTTCTTT
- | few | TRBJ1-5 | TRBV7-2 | CASSSSHGGPQPQHF | TGTGCCAGCAGCTCTAGTCATGGGGGGCCTCAGCCCCAGCATTTT
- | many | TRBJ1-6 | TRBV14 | CASSPRLGEVSPLHF | TGTGCCAGCAGCCCCCGCTTGGGGGAGGTTTCACCCCTCCACTTT
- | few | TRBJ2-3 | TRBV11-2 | CASSSPRVSTDTQYF | TGTGCCAGCAGCTCTCCCCGGGTTAGCACAGATACGCAGTATTTT
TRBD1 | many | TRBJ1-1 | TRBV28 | CASRGTGVNTEAFF | TGTGCCAGCAGGGGGACAGGGGTGAACACTGAAGCTTTCTTT
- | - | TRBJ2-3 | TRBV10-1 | CASSQGTTSTDTRYF | TGCGCCAGCAGTCAGGGGACGACTAGCACAGATACGCGGTATTTT
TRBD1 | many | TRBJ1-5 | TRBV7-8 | CASSLATTGISNQPQHF | TGTGCCAGCAGCTTAGCCACGACAGGGATTAGCAATCAGCCCCAGCATTTT
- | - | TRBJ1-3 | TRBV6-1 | CASSARTDESSGNTIYF | TGTGCCAGCAGTGCTAGGACTGATGAGAGCTCTGGAAACACCATATATTTT
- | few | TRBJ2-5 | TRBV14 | CASSKENEETQYF | TGTGCCAGCAGCAAGGAAAACGAAGAGACCCAGTACTTC
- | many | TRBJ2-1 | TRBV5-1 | CASSLAAEGLEQFF | TGCGCCAGCAGCTTGGCCGCGGAGGGTTTGGAGCAGTTCTTC
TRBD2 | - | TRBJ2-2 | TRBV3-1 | CASSPRLAGAGGELFF | TGTGCCAGCAGCCCCCGACTAGCGGGAGCGGGCGGGGAGCTGTTTTTT
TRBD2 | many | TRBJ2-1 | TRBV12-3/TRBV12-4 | CASSPAYGGANEQFF | TGTGCCAGCAGTCCCGCCTACGGGGGGGCAAATGAGCAGTTCTTC
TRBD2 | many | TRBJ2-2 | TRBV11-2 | CASSLHPSGDTGELFF | TGTGCCAGCAGCTTACACCCTAGCGGCGATACCGGGGAGCTGTTTTTT
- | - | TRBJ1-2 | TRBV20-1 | CSASDWNPGARSDGYTF | TGCAGTGCTAGTGACTGGAACCCAGGGGCACGGAGCGATGGCTACACCTTC
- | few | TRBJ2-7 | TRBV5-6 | CASSLSGEDEQYF | TGTGCCAGCAGCTTGTCTGGGGAGGACGAGCAGTACTTC
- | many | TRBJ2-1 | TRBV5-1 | CASSLSGGEQFF | TGCGCCAGCAGCTTGAGTGGAGGTGAGCAGTTCTTC
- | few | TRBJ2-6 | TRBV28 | CASSLPGIGSGANVLTF | TGTGCCAGCAGTTTACCCGGGATCGGCTCTGGGGCCAACGTCCTGACTTTC
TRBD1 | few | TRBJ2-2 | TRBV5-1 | CASRGTGGTGELFF | TGCGCCAGCAGGGGGACAGGGGGCACCGGGGAGCTGTTTTTT
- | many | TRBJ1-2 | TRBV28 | CASSLSWGGASF | TGTGCCAGCAGTTTATCATGGGGTGGGGCTTCCTTC
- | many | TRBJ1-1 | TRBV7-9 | CASSLPTRGLNTEAFF | TGTGCCAGCAGCCTGCCCACCAGGGGATTGAACACTGAAGCTTTCTTT
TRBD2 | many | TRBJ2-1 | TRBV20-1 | CSAQGLANEQFF | TGCAGTGCACAGGGACTAGCGAATGAGCAGTTCTTC
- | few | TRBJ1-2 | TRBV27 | CASSLTRGRHYGYTF | TGTGCCAGCAGTTTAACGCGGGGCCGGCACTATGGCTACACCTTC
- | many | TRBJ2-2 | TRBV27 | CASSRTTGELFF | TGTGCCAGCAGCCGTACCACCGGGGAGCTGTTTTTT
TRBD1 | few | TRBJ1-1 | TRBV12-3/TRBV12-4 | CASSTWTGTAFF | TGTGCCAGCAGTACATGGACAGGGACGGCTTTCTTT
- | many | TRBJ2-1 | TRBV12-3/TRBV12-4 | CASRDLSSYNEQFF | TGTGCCAGCAGGGATTTGAGCTCCTACAATGAGCAGTTCTTC
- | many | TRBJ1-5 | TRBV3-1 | CASSHYSNQPQHF | TGTGCCAGCAGCCACTATAGCAATCAGCCCCAGCATTTT
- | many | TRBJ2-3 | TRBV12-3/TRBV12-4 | CASSSVTDTQYF | TGTGCCAGCAGCTCGGTGACAGATACGCAGTATTTT
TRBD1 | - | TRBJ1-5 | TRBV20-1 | CSADNRDRGFQPQHF | TGCAGTGCTGACAACCGGGACAGGGGTTTTCAGCCCCAGCATTTT
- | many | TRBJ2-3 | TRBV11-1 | CASSLDTFSSTDTQYF | TGTGCCAGCAGCTTAGATACCTTCTCTAGCACAGATACGCAGTATTTT
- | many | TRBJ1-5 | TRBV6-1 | CASRTANNQPQHF | TGTGCCAGCAGGACCGCCAACAATCAGCCCCAGCATTTT
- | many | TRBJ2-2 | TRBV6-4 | CASSDSEIPGELFF | TGTGCCAGCAGTGACTCGGAGATTCCCGGGGAGCTGTTTTTT
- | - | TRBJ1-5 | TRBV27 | CANSPRGENQPQHF | TGTGCCAACAGTCCCCGAGGGGAAAATCAGCCCCAGCATTTT
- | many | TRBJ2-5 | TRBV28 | CASSTGLALRRETQYF | TGTGCCAGCAGTACTGGACTGGCCTTACGACGGGAGACCCAGTACTTC
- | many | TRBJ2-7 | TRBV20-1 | CSARSSSYEQYF | TGCAGTGCTAGGTCCAGCTCCTACGAGCAGTACTTC
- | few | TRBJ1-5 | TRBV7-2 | CASSLRGGNQPQHF | TGTGCCAGCAGCTTACGGGGGGGCAATCAGCCCCAGCATTTT